This passage covers 15 T cell receptor beta chains from one sample sequenced in a study of monozygotic twins with cystic fibrosis. Assay used: immunoSEQ multiplex PCR; TCRdb lists only in-frame clones, some missing. Among 14,000 or so clones, roughly nine tenths were seen once, and the ten largest hold around 0.73%. The sequenced sample was blood. Every receptor here comes from a boy aged 5 to 17 with cystic fibrosis.

The genes are TRBV5-4 and TRBJ1-2; D gene unclear. Germline CDR1 and CDR2: SGHNT and YYREEE (reference sequence). Trimming removed 4 bases from V and 4 bases from J, with 11 bases in between. The CDR3 is made up of 13 amino acids. The CDR3 spells CASSLDPAYGYTF. The CDR3 nucleotides read TGTGCCAGCAGCCTCGATCCGGCCTATGGCTACACCTTC.

Written as DNA, the CDR3 is TGTGCCTGGAGTGTAGGGGACAGGGGAAATGAGCAGTTCTTC. As protein: CAWSVGDRGNEQFF. The chain uses TRBV30 and TRBJ2-1, with TRBD1 matching 10 bases. V lost 0 bases, J lost 7 bases, and 3 bases stayed unmatched. Germline V lookup: CDR1 GTSNPN, CDR2 SVGIG (reference sequence). This CDR3 has 14 amino acids.

V and J are TRBV5-8 and TRBJ2-1, with 7 positions matching TRBD1. V shed 4 bases, J shed 2 bases, and the junction held 6 bases outside the gene matches. CDR3 length equals 15 residues. CDR1 and CDR2 (germline): SGHTS, YDEGEE. This chain's CDR3 is CASSPGGLPYNEQFF. The CDR3 DNA reads as TGTGCCAGCAGCCCAGGGGGTCTCCCCTACAATGAGCAGTTCTTC.

The chain carries TRBV10-1 and TRBJ1-6; D is unclear. This CDR3 region has 13 residues. CDR1 is WNHNN, CDR2 SYGVQD, per germline (reference sequence). V lost 5 bases to trimming and J lost 6 bases, with 8 bases between them. CDR3 in amino acids: CASSSLGNSPLHF. The CDR3 DNA is TGCGCCAGCAGTTCCTTGGGTAATTCACCCCTCCACTTT.

The genes are TRBV27 and TRBJ2-7; no definite D call. The V gene's germline CDR1 is MNHEY and CDR2 SMNVEV (reference sequence). This CDR3 comprises 14 residues. The ends were cut back, 4 bases at V and 2 bases at J, with 12 bases in the middle. The CDR3 spells CASSSAIRTYEQYF. The CDR3 DNA follows: TGTGCCAGCAGTTCAGCTATACGAACCTACGAGCAGTACTTC.

The chain employs TRBV2 and TRBJ1-2; 8 bases line up with TRBD1. With V trimmed by 0 bases and J by 5 bases, 5 bases remained unmatched. There are 15 residues in the CDR3. The germline CDR1 and CDR2 sequences are SNHLY and FYNNEI. CDR3 residues: CASSEATGGWYGYTF. In DNA, the CDR3 is TGTGCCAGCAGTGAAGCCACAGGGGGTTGGTATGGCTACACCTTC.

The chain joins TRBV19 to TRBJ2-7, with D possibly matching TRBD1 (5 bases). The germline gives CDR1 LNHDA, CDR2 SQIVND (reference sequence). V was clipped by 3 bases and J by 4 bases, with 16 bases between them. This CDR3 has 15 amino acids. In nucleotides, the CDR3 is TGTGCCAGTAGTATTTTCAGGGCTACGAGTTACGAGCAGTACTTC. This gives the protein CASSIFRATSYEQYF.

The chain links TRBV7-9 to TRBJ1-6; TRBD1 agrees at 9 bases. Germline V CDR1 and CDR2: SEHNR, FQNEAQ (reference sequence). CDR3 length equals 13 residues. The J segment lost 9 bases and the V segment lost 5 bases, leaving 2 bases of the junction unmatched. The CDR3 reads CASSMGQGSPLHF. Written as DNA, the CDR3 is TGTGCCAGCAGCATGGGACAGGGTTCACCCCTCCACTTT. Full variable domain (remainder filled in from reference TRBV7-9 and TRBJ1-6): DTGVSQNPRHKITKRGQNVTFRCDPISEHNRLYWYRQTLGQGPEFLTYFQNEAQLEKSRLLSDRFSAERPKGSFSTLEIQRTEQGDSAMYLCASSMGQGSPLHFGNGTRLTVT.

The table lists this clone with a count of one. The chain combines TRBV27 with TRBJ1-6; D is unresolved. Trimming left V 5 bases short and J 6 bases short, with 11 bases between. The CDR3 sequence is 14 residues long. The germline V gene has CDR1 MNHEY and CDR2 SMNVEV (reference sequence). The CDR3 DNA follows: TGTGCCAGCAGTCCGGGGATCGCTAATTCACCCCTCCACTTT. It codes for CASSPGIANSPLHF.

This chain connects TRBV5-1 to TRBJ1-1; TRBD1 aligns across 8 bases. J was trimmed by 0 bases and V by 0 bases; bases with no gene match: 10. The CDR3 loop spans 18 amino acids. Germline loops: CDR1 SGHRS, CDR2 YFSETQ. The CDR3 DNA follows: TGCGCCAGCAGCTTGGGGTTCCGGGACAGGACATTGAACACTGAAGCTTTCTTT. Translated: CASSLGFRDRTLNTEAFF.

The CDR3 spells CASSLSPGGELFF. The CDR3 region has the DNA TGTGCCAGCAGTCTCTCCCCGGGCGGGGAGCTGTTTTTT. J is TRBJ2-2 and V is TRBV27; D is undetermined. CDR1 and CDR2 from the germline V gene are MNHEY and SMNVEV (reference sequence). The CDR3 sequence is 13 residues long. The V end was cut by 5 bases, the J end by 7 bases, with 11 bases between.

V and J are TRBV18 and TRBJ1-1; maybe TRBD1 (5 bases). The germline V gene has CDR1 KGHSH and CDR2 LQKENI. Trimming left V 1 base short and J 1 base short, with 16 bases between. The CDR3 totals 17 residues. The CDR3 DNA reads as TGTGCCAGCTCACCACGGACACTAACAGGAGAGAACACTGAAGCTTTCTTT. It encodes CASSPRTLTGENTEAFF.

The chain uses TRBV2 and TRBJ1-5; a possible D gene is TRBD1 (6 bases). Germline assignment: CDR1 SNHLY and CDR2 FYNNEI. The V and J ends lost 5 bases and 2 bases respectively, with 13 bases between them. CDR3 length equals 15 residues. CDR3 loop: CASSYVQGGNQPQHF. CDR3 nucleotides: TGTGCCAGCAGTTACGTACAGGGAGGCAATCAGCCCCAGCATTTT.

This chain connects TRBV4-1 to TRBJ1-2; 9 bases are shared with TRBD1. This CDR3 has 16 amino acids. Germline CDR1 is MGHRA and CDR2 is YSYEKL. J lost 8 bases, V lost 0 bases, and 10 bases had no gene match. The CDR3 nucleotides are TGCGCCAGCAGCCAAGATCCTGACAGGGGGTTGTGGGGCTACACCTTC. This encodes CASSQDPDRGLWGYTF.

The DNA of the CDR3 is TGCGCCAGCAGCGTCGACATAGGACGTGAAAAACTGTTTTTT. The encoded protein is CASSVDIGREKLFF. The V and J genes are TRBV5-1 and TRBJ1-4; D gene uncertain. V lost 4 bases and J 7 bases, leaving 14 bases between the germline ends. CDR3 length: 14 amino acids. Germline values: CDR1 SGHRS, CDR2 YFSETQ.